Shown below are 27 T cell receptor beta chains from a single sample sequenced in a study of blood T cell repertoires in COVID-19. Clones were read by immunoSEQ multiplex PCR, and TCRdb kept only the in-frame ones, dropping some. The sample lists approximately 44,000 clones, around three quarters occurring once. The sample was peripheral blood. The source of these receptors is an elderly woman with acute or convalescent COVID-19.

This chain connects TRBV4-2 to TRBJ2-3; 10 nucleotides line up with TRBD2. The ends lost 4 bases at V and 2 bases at J; junction bases unmatched: 15. The CDR3 totals 19 residues. CDR1 is LGHNA and CDR2 is YNFKEQ in the germline V gene. CDR3 protein: CASSRPPLASGGFTDTQYF. DNA for the CDR3: TGTGCCAGCAGCCGGCCCCCACTGGCTAGCGGGGGATTCACAGATACGCAGTATTTT.

This chain uses TRBV24-1 with TRBJ2-3; TRBD2 matches at 10 bases. Germline V gene sequence: CDR1 KGHDR, CDR2 SFDVKD. The CDR3 covers 13 residues. Unmatched junction bases numbered 1, after V lost 2 bases and J lost 9 bases. CDR3 nucleotides: TGTGCCACCAGTGATTGGACTAGCGGAACGCAGTATTTT. It is translated as CATSDWTSGTQYF.

In its sample, this clone was seen a few times. The chain employs TRBV10-3 and TRBJ1-2; a weak D match, TRBD1 (5 bases). Trimming took off 8 bases at V and 5 bases at J, with 21 bases between the two ends. Germline CDR1 ENHRY, CDR2 SYGVKD. The CDR3 has 15 amino acids. CDR3 DNA sequence: TGTGCCATCGGAGGGGAGGGACCCTCTAGGTATGGCTACACCTTC. It translates to CAIGGEGPSRYGYTF.

This clone showed up just once. The rearrangement joins TRBV30 to TRBJ1-1; a weak D match, TRBD1 (5 bases). Germline CDR1 reads GTSNPN; CDR2 reads SVGIG (reference sequence). The CDR3 consists of 12 residues. The V gene lost 2 bases and the J gene lost 10 bases, with 14 bases spanning the gap. The CDR3 is CAWSSGRIGAFF. CDR3 bases: TGTGCCTGGAGTTCAGGGAGGATCGGAGCTTTCTTT.

The gene calls are TRBV9 and TRBJ1-4; 7 nucleotides agree with TRBD1. Germline CDR1 is SGDLS and CDR2 is YYNGEE. CDR3 length equals 15 residues. V was clipped by 4 bases and J by 7 bases; unmatched bases: 10. As DNA, the CDR3 is TGTGCCAGCAGCACCTCGACAGGGAGAATTGAAAAACTGTTTTTT. It encodes CASSTSTGRIEKLFF.

The rearrangement links TRBV4-2 to TRBJ2-3; perhaps TRBD2 as D (5 bases). V was cut by 3 bases and J by 3 bases, with 19 bases left in between. The germline V gene has CDR1 LGHNA and CDR2 YNFKEQ. This CDR3 has 17 amino acids. In nucleotides, the CDR3 is TGTGCCAGCAGCCAGACTAAGGAGCGGATCCCTACAGATACGCAGTATTTT. Amino acids: CASSQTKERIPTDTQYF.

J is TRBJ2-1 and V is TRBV19, with D unresolved. The CDR3 extends over 12 amino acids. The germline CDR1 and CDR2 sequences are LNHDA and SQIVND (reference sequence). CDR3 sequence reads: CAYSNLHNEQFF. CDR3 DNA: TGTGCTTACTCCAATCTCCACAATGAGCAGTTCTTC.

The V gene is TRBV2, the J gene TRBJ1-5; the D gene is possibly TRBD1 (5 bases). This CDR3 is built from 15 residues. Germline CDR1 reads SNHLY; CDR2 reads FYNNEI. The ends were cut back, 0 bases at V and 7 bases at J, with 13 bases in the middle. CDR3 nucleotides: TGTGCCAGCAGTGAAGCGCTTGCGGGGGTCCAGCCCCAGCATTTT. This gives the protein CASSEALAGVQPQHF.

This clone appeared a few times. The V and J genes are TRBV6-6 and TRBJ2-2; D remains unclear. The CDR3 extends over 14 amino acids. Germline V CDR1 and CDR2: MNHNY, SVGAGI (reference sequence). Trimming removed 2 bases from V and 4 bases from J, with 8 bases in between. The DNA for the CDR3 is TGTGCCAGCAGTTACGTTAGCAGCACCGGGGAGCTGTTTTTT. Residues: CASSYVSSTGELFF.

This chain uses TRBV27 with TRBJ2-1, with 13 bases fitting TRBD2. CDR1 MNHEY and CDR2 SMNVEV come from the germline V gene (reference sequence). The CDR3 spans 14 residues. V lost 8 bases and J lost 6; bases outside the gene matches: 4. The CDR3 DNA sequence: TGTGCCAGCCGGACTAGCGGGAGTTTCAATGAGCAGTTCTTC. As protein: CASRTSGSFNEQFF.

This CDR3 is CSVEAVAGYYGYTF. As DNA, the CDR3 is TGCAGCGTTGAAGCGGTCGCAGGGTACTATGGCTACACCTTC. The V and J genes are TRBV29-1 and TRBJ1-2, with D possibly matching TRBD1 (5 bases). V was cut by 1 base and J by 3 bases, with 12 bases left in between. The CDR3 length is 14 residues. CDR1 is SQVTM and CDR2 is ANQGSEA in the germline V gene.

The chain recombines TRBV25-1 with TRBJ1-3; D gene ambiguous. Per germline, CDR1 MGHDK and CDR2 SYGVNS. Trimming took 1 base from V and 4 from J, leaving 11 bases between them. CDR3 length: 15 residues. CDR3 amino acids: CASSESFLQGNTIYF. The CDR3 DNA follows: TGTGCCAGCAGTGAATCATTCCTACAGGGAAACACCATATATTTT.

The chain is built from TRBV19 and TRBJ1-5; TRBD1 matches at 11 bases. V lost 7 bases to trimming and J lost 7 bases; unmatched junction nucleotides: 15. This CDR3 contains 17 residues. Germline assignment: CDR1 LNHDA and CDR2 SQIVND (reference sequence). The CDR3 nucleotides read TGTGCCAGTACCTATACCCCGGGACAGGGGGAGAGGCAGCCCCAGCATTTT. Translated: CASTYTPGQGERQPQHF. The complete variable domain, with remaining parts taken from reference TRBV19 and TRBJ1-5, reads DGGITQSPKYLFRKEGQNVTLSCEQNLNHDAMYWYRQDPGQGLRLIYYSQIVNDFQKGDIAEGYSVSREKKESFPLTVTSAQKNPTAFYLCASTYTPGQGERQPQHFGDGTRLSIL.

This clone was seen more than once but under ten times. The chain uses TRBV6-5 and TRBJ1-2, with 7 bases fitting TRBD1. CDR3 size: 15 residues. Germline CDR1 MNHEY, CDR2 SVGAGI. V was clipped by 7 bases and J by 0 bases; unmatched bases: 8. The CDR3 DNA sequence: TGTGCCAGCACCTCAGGGGGGACAGCTAACTATGGCTACACCTTC. Translation gives CASTSGGTANYGYTF.

The sample holds a few counts of this clone. The chain recombines TRBV19 with TRBJ2-7, with 16 positions matching TRBD2. This CDR3 comprises 16 residues. In germline, CDR1 is LNHDA, CDR2 SQIVND (reference sequence). V dropped 5 bases and J dropped 10; count of bases not matched to a gene: 11. CDR3 region: CASSLRPGLAGGSQYF. The CDR3 DNA is TGTGCCAGTAGTCTTCGCCCGGGACTAGCGGGAGGGAGTCAGTACTTC.

This clone was seen a handful of times. The rearrangement uses TRBV7-8 and TRBJ1-1, with no clear D. With 4 bases removed from V and 1 base from J, the gap between germline ends came to 13 bases. The V gene's germline CDR1 is SGHVS and CDR2 FQNEAQ. CDR3 length equals 15 residues. The chain's CDR3 is CASSSWRARNTEAFF. CDR3 sequence (DNA): TGTGCCAGCAGCTCATGGCGGGCACGGAACACTGAAGCTTTCTTT.

The chain is built from TRBV6-2 or TRBV6-3 and TRBJ2-1; TRBD1 might be the D (5 bases). Germline loops: CDR1 MNHEY, CDR2 SVGEGT. The CDR3 has 13 residues. Trimming cost V 2 bases and J 8 bases, with 10 bases left between them. The CDR3 loop reads CASSYLGAHEQFF. The CDR3, as DNA: TGTGCCAGCAGTTACCTAGGGGCCCATGAGCAGTTCTTC.

The rearrangement joins TRBV29-1 to TRBJ1-2, with 9 bases identical to TRBD1. V dropped 6 bases and J dropped 8; count of bases not matched to a gene: 13. Per the germline V gene, CDR1 is SQVTM and CDR2 is ANQGSEA. The CDR3 totals 14 residues. Here the CDR3 DNA reads TGCAGCGTGGACTGGGACAGGGAGGCAGCCGGCTACACCTTC. As protein: CSVDWDREAAGYTF. Filled out from reference TRBV29-1 and TRBJ1-2, the complete variable domain reads SAVISQKPSRDICQRGTSLTIQCQVDSQVTMMFWYRQQPGQSLTLIATANQGSEATYESGFVIDKFPISRPNLTFSTLTVSNMSPEDSSIYLCSVDWDREAAGYTFGSGTRLTVV.

This rearrangement joins TRBV29-1 to TRBJ2-5, with 14 bases fitting TRBD2. Germline-derived CDR1 and CDR2 are SQVTM and ANQGSEA. Trimming removed 1 base from V and 4 bases from J; junction bases left unmatched: 5. The CDR3 is 16 amino acids. CDR3 coding DNA: TGCAGCGTTGAAGGGTCGGGGACTAGCGGGGGAGAGACCCAGTACTTC. As protein: CSVEGSGTSGGETQYF.

The chain carries TRBV19 and TRBJ2-3, with a tentative D call TRBD2 (5 bases). Trimming cost V 4 bases and J 6 bases, with 17 bases left between them. Germline-derived CDR1 and CDR2 are LNHDA and SQIVND (reference sequence). The CDR3 contains 15 residues. In DNA, the CDR3 is TGTGCCAGTAGTAACCAGGAGGCCGTGGGGGATACGCAGTATTTT. This translates into CASSNQEAVGDTQYF.

The V gene is TRBV5-1, the J gene TRBJ1-2; 11 bases align to TRBD1. Looked up from germline, CDR1 is SGHRS and CDR2 is YFSETQ. This CDR3 has 13 residues. Trimming removed 6 bases from V and 6 bases from J; junction bases left unmatched: 4. The CDR3 region has the DNA TGCGCCAGCAACCAGGGACAGGGGGATGGCTACACCTTC. Translated: CASNQGQGDGYTF.

The chain couples TRBV7-9 to TRBJ2-1; TRBD2 agrees at 7 bases. This CDR3 contains 14 residues. V shed 5 bases, J shed 6 bases, and the junction held 7 bases outside the gene matches. The germline V gene has CDR1 SEHNR and CDR2 FQNEAQ (reference sequence). This chain's CDR3 is CASSREVAGNEQFF. CDR3 nucleotides: TGTGCCAGCAGCCGGGAGGTAGCCGGCAATGAGCAGTTCTTC.

The V call is TRBV9, the J call TRBJ2-3; 7 bases match TRBD2. This CDR3 contains 15 residues. Germline V CDR1 and CDR2: SGDLS, YYNGEE. V trimming: 0 bases; J trimming: 4 bases; junction bases outside the gene matches: 5. The CDR3: CASSVDQREADTQYF. CDR3 bases: TGTGCCAGCAGCGTAGACCAGCGGGAAGCAGATACGCAGTATTTT.

The CDR3 nucleotides are TGCGCCAGCAGCTTAGTTGCGGGAGAAGGGAACGGGGAGCTGTTTTTT. Protein: CASSLVAGEGNGELFF. The rearrangement uses TRBV5-1 and TRBJ2-2; TRBD2 aligns across 7 bases. From germline, CDR1 is SGHRS and CDR2 YFSETQ. The CDR3 is 16 amino acids. The J segment lost 7 bases and the V segment lost 2 bases, leaving 11 bases of the junction unmatched.

The chain is built from TRBV19 and TRBJ1-1; tentatively, D is TRBD1 (5 bases). Germline lookup yields CDR1 LNHDA and CDR2 SQIVND (reference sequence). The V and J ends lost 10 bases and 1 base respectively, with 13 bases between them. The CDR3 sequence is 13 residues long. CDR3 residues: CAIKDTANTEAFF. The CDR3 DNA sequence: TGTGCCATCAAGGACACGGCGAACACTGAAGCTTTCTTT.

J is TRBJ2-3 and V is TRBV9; 7 bases map to TRBD2. The CDR3 runs to 14 residues. Losses at the gene ends were 4 bases for V and 6 bases for J; bases not matched to a gene: 8. Germline CDR1 SGDLS, CDR2 YYNGEE. The CDR3 DNA follows: TGTGCCAGCAGCCCAGGACTGGGGGGGGATACGCAGTATTTT. As protein: CASSPGLGGDTQYF.

V and J are TRBV5-1 and TRBJ1-1; 7 bases map to TRBD1. J lost 0 bases, V lost 4 bases, and 9 bases had no gene match. This CDR3 has 16 residues. Germline V gene lookup returns CDR1 SGHRS and CDR2 YFSETQ. The CDR3 DNA reads TGCGCCAGCAGCCCGGGACAGATCATTATGAACACTGAAGCTTTCTTT. Its translation: CASSPGQIIMNTEAFF.